The 8 T cell receptor beta chains below were found in one sample sequenced in a study of T cells in Graves' hyperthyroidism and ophthalmopathy. TCR beta CDR3 regions were amplified from RNA. First-round RT-PCR targeting the TCR CDR3 was performed with the HTBI primer set. TCRdb recomputed calls from the multiplex PCR reads with MiXCR, one row per CDR3 protein. The sample has 620,000 or so distinct CDR3 sequences; about 14% are singletons. The material sequenced was blood. The receptors derive from a woman in her fifties or sixties with Graves' ophthalmopathy.

Ten or more counts support this clonotype. J is TRBJ2-3 and V is TRBV18; 10 bases fit TRBD2. The CDR3 runs to 15 residues. Germline trimming cut 4 bases from V and 4 bases from J; bases unmatched to any gene: 5. CDR1 is KGHSH, CDR2 LQKENI, per germline. The CDR3 loop is CASSQTGTSADTQYF. The CDR3 region has the DNA TGTGCCAGCTCACAAACCGGGACTAGCGCAGATACGCAGTATTTT.

This clonotype showed up many times. The gene calls are TRBV28 and TRBJ1-2; tentatively, D is TRBD1 (6 bases). V was pared by 8 bases and J by 4 bases, with 14 bases between. CDR1 is MDHEN, CDR2 SYDVKM, per germline. This CDR3 comprises 13 residues. The chain's CDR3 is CASGPQGRYGYTF. The CDR3 DNA is TGTGCCAGCGGTCCGCAGGGGCGCTATGGCTACACCTTC.

The chain couples TRBV4-1 to TRBJ1-6; D gene uncertain. Germline CDR1 MGHRA, CDR2 YSYEKL. Trimming cost V 1 base and J 8 bases, with 9 bases left between them. The CDR3 contains 14 residues. CDR3 nucleotide sequence: TGCGCCAGCAGCCAAGTCGGAGAGGATTCACCCCTCCACTTT. Amino acid sequence: CASSQVGEDSPLHF.

This clonotype occurred many times. The chain couples TRBV5-1 to TRBJ2-7; maybe TRBD1 (5 bases). V was cut by 1 base and J by 0 bases, with 11 bases left in between. Germline CDR1 SGHRS, CDR2 YFSETQ. This CDR3 has 15 residues. In DNA, the CDR3 is TGCGCCAGCAGCTTGTTGTCAGGGTCCTCCTACGAGCAGTACTTC. Its translation: CASSLLSGSSYEQYF. Full variable domain (remainder filled in from reference TRBV5-1 and TRBJ2-7): KAGVTQTPRYLIKTRGQQVTLSCSPISGHRSVSWYQQTPGQGLQFLFEYFSETQRNKGNFPGRFSGRQFSNSRSEMNVSTLELGDSALYLCASSLLSGSSYEQYFGPGTRLTVT.

This clonotype has more than one count but fewer than ten. V usage is TRBV20-1 and J usage is TRBJ2-7; 9 bases align to TRBD2. The CDR3 sequence is 13 residues long. V shed 1 base and J 3 bases; nucleotides not matched to a gene: 1. The germline gives CDR1 DFQATT, CDR2 SNEGSKA (reference sequence). The CDR3 nucleotides read TGCAGTGCTAGAGCTAGCGGGAACTACGAGCAGTACTTC. Translating it yields CSARASGNYEQYF.

This clonotype was seen repeatedly, ten times or more. V gene TRBV20-1 combines with J gene TRBJ1-2, with a tentative D call TRBD1 (5 bases). The CDR3 sequence is 13 residues long. Per germline, CDR1 DFQATT and CDR2 SNEGSKA (reference sequence). V shed 0 bases and J shed 4 bases, with 9 bases lying between them. The CDR3, as DNA: TGCAGTGCTAGAGATGGCGGGGCCTATGGCTACACCTTC. It is translated as CSARDGGAYGYTF.

At least ten counts were recorded for this clonotype. This rearrangement joins TRBV28 to TRBJ2-7; 7 bases align to TRBD1. The trim removed 6 bases at V and 3 bases at J, leaving 11 bases unmatched. The CDR3 runs to 15 residues. Germline V gene sequence: CDR1 MDHEN, CDR2 SYDVKM. Here the CDR3 reads CASRNPGGIRYEQYF. For the CDR3, the DNA is TGTGCCAGCAGAAACCCAGGGGGAATACGCTACGAGCAGTACTTC.

On this clonotype: This may come from a read error, since a much larger clone is one base off. V is TRBV28 and J is TRBJ2-2, with TRBD2 matching over 7 bases. Germline CDR1 reads MDHEN; CDR2 reads SYDVKM. There are 16 residues in the CDR3. V shed 2 bases, J shed 5 bases, and the junction held 8 bases outside the gene matches. The CDR3 protein is CASSLAGLPPTGELFF. The CDR3 region has the DNA TGTGCCAGCAGTTTAGCGGGACTACCCCCTACCGGGGAGCTGTTTTTT.